A single sample is the source of the 27 T cell receptor beta chains below, sequenced in a study of CD8 T cells in Susac syndrome. The authors reverse transcribed roughly 0.5 to 1 ug RNA with random hexamers. Each CDR3 protein gets one entry after TCRdb re-called the immunoSEQ multiplex PCR reads with MiXCR. Of about 280,000 distinct CDR3 sequences in the sample, 70% to 90% are singletons; the top ten hold about 0.11%. The material sequenced was CD8+ T cells from PBMCs. The receptors here all came from a human donor with multiple sclerosis.

The chain joins TRBV12-3 or TRBV12-4 to TRBJ2-3, with a tentative D call TRBD2 (6 bases). Trimming left V 5 bases short and J 6 bases short, with 27 bases between. The CDR3 loop spans 18 amino acids. For the CDR3, the DNA is TGTGCCAGCAGTCCTAGCGTCACAGAGCGAACCCCCATGGATACGCAGTATTTT. Encoded protein: CASSPSVTERTPMDTQYF.

The V and J genes are TRBV7-8 and TRBJ2-1, with 10 bases fitting TRBD2. CDR3 length: 16 residues. Germline loops: CDR1 SGHVS, CDR2 FQNEAQ. After removal of 4 bases from V and 1 base from J, the junction contained 4 bases not matched to a gene. CDR3 residues: CASSSTSGWSYNEQFF. Here the CDR3 DNA reads TGTGCCAGCAGCTCGACTAGCGGGTGGTCCTACAATGAGCAGTTCTTC.

The CDR3 sequence is CASSPKGTSSYNEQFF. The CDR3, as DNA: TGTGCCAGCAGTCCTAAAGGCACTAGCTCCTACAATGAGCAGTTCTTC. The rearrangement links TRBV27 to TRBJ2-1, with D maybe TRBD2 (5 bases). Trimming pared 5 bases from V and 0 bases from J, leaving 14 bases between. This CDR3 comprises 16 residues. Germline V lookup: CDR1 MNHEY, CDR2 SMNVEV (reference sequence).

This clonotype was seen only a few times. V and J are TRBV7-9 and TRBJ1-1; D gene ambiguous. The CDR3 has 13 amino acids. With 5 bases removed from V and 6 bases from J, the gap between germline ends came to 13 bases. The germline gives CDR1 SEHNR, CDR2 FQNEAQ (reference sequence). The CDR3 protein is CASSHPLGSEAFF. DNA of the CDR3: TGTGCCAGCAGCCACCCTTTGGGCTCTGAAGCTTTCTTT.

The chain couples TRBV28 to TRBJ2-1; D call uncertain. The CDR3 loop spans 13 amino acids. V was clipped by 3 bases and J by 4 bases, with 7 bases between them. The germline gives CDR1 MDHEN, CDR2 SYDVKM. DNA for the CDR3: TGTGCCAGCAGTTTCGATCCTTACAATGAGCAGTTCTTC. Translated, it gives CASSFDPYNEQFF.

Only one count was recorded for this clonotype. The chain has TRBV12-3 or TRBV12-4 and TRBJ1-2, with TRBD1 identical over 7 bases. The ends lost 7 bases at V and 8 bases at J; junction bases unmatched: 7. This CDR3 region has 12 residues. The CDR3 nucleotides read TGTGCCAGCAACACAGGGGTAGGAGGCTACACCTTC. It translates to CASNTGVGGYTF.

The chain combines TRBV6-5 with TRBJ2-7; TRBD1 might be the D (5 bases). V was cut by 0 bases and J by 3 bases, with 15 bases left in between. This CDR3 is built from 16 residues. Germline-derived CDR1 and CDR2 are MNHEY and SVGAGI. The CDR3 coding sequence is TGTGCCAGCAGTTACTCGATAGCCGACAGTGACTACGAGCAGTACTTC. It is translated as CASSYSIADSDYEQYF.

There are a few counts of this clonotype. V gene TRBV30 combines with J gene TRBJ1-1; D may be TRBD1 (5 bases). Trimming pared 0 bases from V and 2 bases from J, leaving 7 bases between. CDR3 length equals 13 residues. CDR1 and CDR2 from the germline V gene are GTSNPN and SVGIG (reference sequence). As DNA, the CDR3 is TGTGCCTGGAGTGTACAGGCTAACACTGAAGCTTTCTTT. Amino acid sequence: CAWSVQANTEAFF.

The chain recombines TRBV28 with TRBJ2-7, with 11 bases lining up with TRBD2. Germline lookup yields CDR1 MDHEN and CDR2 SYDVKM. The junction had 6 bases not matched to a gene; V was cut back by 5 bases and J by 6 bases. The CDR3 is made up of 14 amino acids. CDR3 bases: TGTGCCAGCAGTCCCCGACTAGCGGGAAGCGAGCAGTACTTC. This translates into CASSPRLAGSEQYF.

In its sample, this clonotype was seen once. The V call is TRBV5-1, the J call TRBJ1-1; D gene uncertain. Germline values: CDR1 SGHRS, CDR2 YFSETQ. The length of the CDR3 is 13 residues. Trimming pared 0 bases from V and 7 bases from J, leaving 10 bases between. The CDR3 region has the DNA TGCGCCAGCAGCTTGGAAGGGCAAGATGAAGCTTTCTTT. It codes for CASSLEGQDEAFF.

CDR3: CASSSSVGGGSDTQYF. DNA for the CDR3: TGTGCCAGCAGCTCGAGTGTGGGCGGGGGCTCGGATACGCAGTATTTT. J is TRBJ2-3 and V is TRBV5-5, with D perhaps matching TRBD2 (7 bases). There are 16 residues in the CDR3. The germline CDR1 and CDR2 sequences are SGHKS and YYEKEE (reference sequence). V lost 3 bases, J lost 6 bases, and 20 bases lay in between.

In this sample, this clonotype turned up once. V is TRBV13 and J is TRBJ2-7, with 9 positions matching TRBD1. This CDR3 spans 15 amino acids. Germline V lookup: CDR1 PRHDT, CDR2 FYEKMQ (reference sequence). The trim removed 2 bases at V and 2 bases at J, leaving 4 bases unmatched. CDR3 region: CASSLLGTGTYEQYF. The CDR3 DNA follows: TGTGCCAGCAGCTTATTGGGGACAGGGACCTACGAGCAGTACTTC.

This chain joins TRBV20-1 and TRBJ2-2, with D possibly matching TRBD1 (5 bases). Germline CDR1 DFQATT, CDR2 SNEGSKA (reference sequence). Trimming pared 1 base from V and 6 bases from J, leaving 9 bases between. This CDR3 has 13 residues. CDR3 sequence: CSARAGFSGELFF. DNA of the CDR3: TGCAGTGCTAGAGCAGGGTTTTCCGGGGAGCTGTTTTTT.

The rearrangement links TRBV7-9 to TRBJ2-1; D is ambiguous. V lost 6 bases, J lost 1 base, and 19 bases lay in between. Looked up from germline, CDR1 is SEHNR and CDR2 is FQNEAQ (reference sequence). CDR3 length: 17 amino acids. CDR3 region: CASRKEGIGLSYNEQFF. The CDR3 DNA sequence: TGTGCCAGCAGGAAGGAAGGGATAGGGTTATCCTACAATGAGCAGTTCTTC.

The V and J genes are TRBV2 and TRBJ2-3; TRBD2 might be the D (6 bases). With 10 bases removed from V and 4 bases from J, the gap between germline ends came to 24 bases. CDR1 and CDR2 (germline): SNHLY, FYNNEI. This CDR3 region has 16 residues. The CDR3 sequence is CATAYLTRARSDTQYF. The CDR3 bases are TGTGCCACCGCATATCTGACTAGAGCAAGGTCAGATACGCAGTATTTT.

The gene calls are TRBV12-3 or TRBV12-4 and TRBJ2-3, with TRBD2 matching over 7 bases. The CDR3 runs 17 residues. With V trimmed by 6 bases and J by 1 base, 13 bases remained unmatched. CDR3 sequence reads: CASSGGGPLDRTDTQYF. In nucleotides, the CDR3 is TGTGCCAGCAGCGGGGGAGGGCCCCTCGATCGCACAGATACGCAGTATTTT.

The CDR3 DNA follows: TGTGCCAGCAGTTTTTCGCCCCCTTCTAGCGAGAGGGCCCTGGCAGATACGCAGTATTTT. It is translated as CASSFSPPSSERALADTQYF. The genes are TRBV6-5 and TRBJ2-3; D perhaps matches TRBD2 (6 bases). V was shortened by 4 bases and J by 4 bases, with 30 bases between the two germline ends. This CDR3 region has 20 residues. Germline-derived CDR1 and CDR2 are MNHEY and SVGAGI.

The chain joins TRBV20-1 to TRBJ2-1; 11 positions match TRBD2. CDR3 length: 15 residues. Trimming cost V 6 bases and J 5 bases; bases outside gene matches: 9. Per germline, CDR1 DFQATT and CDR2 SNEGSKA (reference sequence). Written as DNA, the CDR3 is TGCAGTGCGGGACATAGCGGGAGGGCCCACAATGAGCAGTTCTTC. Residues: CSAGHSGRAHNEQFF.

CDR3 coding DNA: TGTGCCAGCACCGCACCGGGACTAGGGCACGAGCAGTACTTC. Its protein is CASTAPGLGHEQYF. V and J are TRBV6-2 or TRBV6-3 and TRBJ2-7, with TRBD2 matching 8 bases. Trimming at V came to 7 bases and at J to 5 bases, leaving 10 bases not matched to a gene. This CDR3 contains 14 residues. Germline-derived CDR1 and CDR2 are MNHEY and SVGEGT.

The V and J genes are TRBV11-2 and TRBJ1-4; TRBD1 might be the D (6 bases). The CDR3 is 17 amino acids. Germline CDR1 reads SGHAT; CDR2 reads FQNNGV. Trimming stripped 5 bases from V and 5 bases from J, with 21 bases between. The CDR3 protein is CASSPRKRTARNEKLFF. The CDR3 DNA is TGTGCCAGCAGCCCTAGAAAGAGGACAGCGAGGAATGAAAAACTGTTTTTT.

This sequence joins TRBV2 and TRBJ1-3; tentative D call: TRBD1 (5 bases). Trimming pared 9 bases from V and 4 bases from J, leaving 16 bases between. The CDR3 consists of 14 residues. The germline gives CDR1 SNHLY, CDR2 FYNNEI. This CDR3 is CASWRGTKGNTIYF. As DNA, the CDR3 is TGTGCCAGTTGGAGGGGAACGAAAGGAAACACCATATATTTT.

The V and J genes are TRBV14 and TRBJ2-3; D is unclear. The V end lost 4 bases, the J end lost 0 bases, and 11 bases lay between the germline ends. This CDR3 spans 15 amino acids. Germline CDR1 is SGHDN and CDR2 is FVKESK. In DNA, the CDR3 is TGTGCCAGCAGCCTCGGCGTTGCTAGCACAGATACGCAGTATTTT. Protein sequence: CASSLGVASTDTQYF.

The chain has TRBV4-2 and TRBJ2-7; D could derive from TRBD1 or TRBD2 (6 bases each). Germline CDR1 and CDR2: LGHNA and YNFKEQ. V was shortened by 1 base and J by 3 bases, with 10 bases between the two germline ends. CDR3 length: 14 residues. The CDR3 bases are TGTGCCAGCAGCCAAGTGAAGGGGGGCTACGAGCAGTACTTC. This codes for CASSQVKGGYEQYF.

There are a few counts of this clonotype. The chain couples TRBV4-1 to TRBJ2-5; 7 bases are shared with TRBD1. V dropped 1 base and J dropped 5; count of bases not matched to a gene: 7. CDR1 is MGHRA, CDR2 YSYEKL, per germline. This CDR3 comprises 15 residues. CDR3 loop: CASSQALDRRETQYF. In nucleotides, the CDR3 is TGCGCCAGCAGCCAAGCTTTGGACAGGAGGGAGACCCAGTACTTC.

The rearrangement joins TRBV27 to TRBJ2-3; D may be TRBD1 (5 bases). Germline V gene data show CDR1 as MNHEY and CDR2 as SMNVEV (reference sequence). The CDR3 is 16 amino acids. V shed 8 bases and J shed 4 bases, with 22 bases lying between them. The CDR3 here is CASALKGFIGADTQYF. The DNA of the CDR3 is TGTGCCAGCGCCTTGAAAGGCTTTATAGGGGCAGATACGCAGTATTTT.

The chain carries TRBV3-1 and TRBJ1-5, with D hard to call. Looked up from germline, CDR1 is LGHDT and CDR2 is YNNKEL (reference sequence). Trimming cost V 0 bases and J 4 bases, with 10 bases left between them. This CDR3 has 15 residues. CDR3: CASSQDGQRNQPQHF. Written as DNA, the CDR3 is TGTGCCAGCAGCCAAGATGGCCAACGGAATCAGCCCCAGCATTTT.

The CDR3 region is CASGASTEAFF. The CDR3, as DNA: TGTGCCAGCGGAGCATCAACCGAAGCTTTCTTT. This chain links TRBV9 with TRBJ1-1; D uncertain. CDR3 length: 11 amino acids. CDR1 is SGDLS and CDR2 is YYNGEE in the germline V gene. Trimming removed 7 bases at V and 8 bases at J, with 12 bases between.